Sequencing of this T cell receptor beta chain was carried out in a study of shared clonotypes between healthy human individuals. The study's findings and limits: A reduction in generation probabilities was seen for non-shared clonotypes relative to those shared by all four donors.

About this clone: Its specificity is unknown.

Sequenced by immunoSEQ multiplex PCR; TCRdb stores in-frame clones only, minus some. In the table there are roughly 1,600,000 clones, 97% to 99% of which are singletons. Trimming pared 2 bases from V and 0 bases from J, leaving 8 bases between. This CDR3 contains 15 residues. Germline lookup yields CDR1 ENHRY and CDR2 SYGVKD. Input material: naive CD4+ T cells sorted from blood. Subset reported: CD45RA+ positively selected. The V and J genes are TRBV10-3 and TRBJ1-5; weak D call: TRBD1 (5 bases). The TCR comes from a man between 25 and 39 years old in good health. The CDR3 region has the DNA TGTGCCATCAGTGAGGGGGCAGTTAGCAATCAGCCCCAGCATTTT. This translates into CAISEGAVSNQPQHF.